Following are 28 T cell receptor beta chains from one sample sequenced in a study of T cell responses to AZD1222 COVID-19 vaccine. Generated by immunoSEQ multiplex PCR, the TCRdb table keeps only in-frame clones and is missing some. Of around 150,000 clones listed, approximately 91% are singletons. Source: peripheral blood, taken 28 days after the second AZD1222 dose. All receptors come from an adult who received the AZD1222 COVID-19 vaccine.

This chain connects TRBV5-6 to TRBJ2-5, with TRBD2 matching over 8 bases. Per germline, CDR1 SGHDT and CDR2 YYEEEE. V lost 0 bases to trimming and J lost 7 bases; unmatched junction nucleotides: 8. This CDR3 is 15 amino acids long. DNA for the CDR3: TGTGCCAGCAGCTTGGGGGCGGGAGGTAGCGGGACCCAGTACTTC. This sequence encodes CASSLGAGGSGTQYF.

The V gene is TRBV5-1, the J gene TRBJ1-3; 9 bases are shared with TRBD1. Per germline, CDR1 SGHRS and CDR2 YFSETQ. The CDR3 runs to 18 residues. J lost 0 bases, V lost 1 base, and 8 bases had no gene match. The CDR3, as DNA: TGCGCCAGCAGCTTGTTTGTTCTGGACAGGGGCTCTGGAAACACCATATATTTT. Protein: CASSLFVLDRGSGNTIYF.

In this sample, this clone turned up once. This chain joins TRBV15 and TRBJ2-4; either TRBD1 or TRBD2 may supply D (6 bases each). The germline CDR1 and CDR2 sequences are LNHNV and YYDKDF (reference sequence). V was pared by 0 bases and J by 0 bases, with 12 bases between. CDR3 size: 17 residues. In nucleotides, the CDR3 is TGTGCCACCAGCAGAGATGGAGGGGGAATAGCCAAAAACATTCAGTACTTC. Its translation: CATSRDGGGIAKNIQYF. The variable domain in full, with the rest retrieved from reference TRBV15 and TRBJ2-4, is DAMVIQNPRYQVTQFGKPVTLSCSQTLNHNVMYWYQQKSSQAPKLLFHYYDKDFNNEADTPDNFQSRRPNTSFCFLDIRSPGLGDTAMYLCATSRDGGGIAKNIQYFGAGTRLSVL.

The V call is TRBV10-3, the J call TRBJ2-4; D is possibly TRBD2 (6 bases). Trimming shortened V by 0 bases and J by 3 bases, and 15 bases separated the two germline ends. Germline V gene data show CDR1 as ENHRY and CDR2 as SYGVKD. The CDR3 sequence is 17 residues long. The CDR3 region is CAISESLGGSVKNIQYF. CDR3 bases: TGTGCCATCAGTGAGTCGTTGGGGGGTTCAGTCAAAAACATTCAGTACTTC.

V and J are TRBV7-2 and TRBJ2-7; 9 bases agree with TRBD1. The CDR3 extends over 14 amino acids. Trimming removed 4 bases from V and 3 bases from J; junction bases left unmatched: 4. From germline, CDR1 is SGHTA and CDR2 FQGNSA. Here the CDR3 DNA reads TGTGCCAGCAGCTCCCGACAGGGGGGCTACGAGCAGTACTTC. Protein product: CASSSRQGGYEQYF.

CDR3 protein: CASSLVAEETQYF. The CDR3, as DNA: TGTGCCAGCAGCTTAGTGGCAGAAGAGACCCAGTACTTC. The chain employs TRBV7-2 and TRBJ2-5; no clear D gene. Germline assignment: CDR1 SGHTA and CDR2 FQGNSA. V lost 1 base and J 3 bases, leaving 6 bases between the germline ends. The CDR3 has 13 amino acids.

V usage is TRBV5-1 and J usage is TRBJ2-3; 12 positions agree with TRBD2. This CDR3 is 15 amino acids long. The trim removed 4 bases at V and 4 bases at J, leaving 4 bases unmatched. Germline CDR1 is SGHRS and CDR2 is YFSETQ. CDR3 loop: CASSPSGGAPDTQYF. DNA for the CDR3: TGCGCCAGCAGCCCTAGCGGGGGGGCCCCAGATACGCAGTATTTT.

V and J are TRBV27 and TRBJ2-2; 8 nucleotides line up with TRBD1. V lost 4 bases and J lost 0; bases outside the gene matches: 13. The CDR3 sequence is 19 residues long. Germline CDR1 and CDR2: MNHEY and SMNVEV (reference sequence). The CDR3 reads CASSWTGLKTLTNTGELFF. CDR3 DNA: TGTGCCAGCAGTTGGACAGGGTTGAAAACCCTAACGAACACCGGGGAGCTGTTTTTT.

This chain joins TRBV19 and TRBJ2-3, with D possibly matching TRBD1 (5 bases). Trimming pared 2 bases from V and 6 bases from J, leaving 18 bases between. The V gene's germline CDR1 is LNHDA and CDR2 SQIVND (reference sequence). The CDR3 spans 16 residues. CDR3 loop: CASSISDSWAADTQYF. In nucleotides, the CDR3 is TGTGCCAGTAGTATATCCGACAGCTGGGCGGCGGATACGCAGTATTTT.

This chain joins TRBV6-2 or TRBV6-3 and TRBJ2-1; D might be TRBD1 (6 bases). This CDR3 is built from 16 residues. Germline lookup yields CDR1 MNHEY and CDR2 SVGEGT. Trimming removed 5 bases from V and 0 bases from J, with 14 bases in between. The CDR3 DNA follows: TGTGCCAGCAGTAACTACAGGGTTAGCTCCTACAATGAGCAGTTCTTC. Its protein is CASSNYRVSSYNEQFF.

The V and J genes are TRBV27 and TRBJ1-4; TRBD1 matches at 9 bases. This CDR3 is built from 15 residues. From germline, CDR1 is MNHEY and CDR2 SMNVEV (reference sequence). The J segment lost 8 bases and the V segment lost 7 bases, leaving 11 bases of the junction unmatched. The CDR3 DNA is TGTGCCAGCAAATCAGGACAGGGGAAAAGAGAAAAACTGTTTTTT. Translated: CASKSGQGKREKLFF.

V gene TRBV28 combines with J gene TRBJ2-3; 10 bases align to TRBD2. The CDR3 length is 16 residues. V shed 5 bases and J 0 bases; nucleotides not matched to a gene: 5. In germline, CDR1 is MDHEN, CDR2 SYDVKM. The CDR3 protein is CASSRLAGLSTDTQYF. The CDR3 nucleotides are TGTGCCAGCAGTCGACTAGCGGGCCTGAGCACAGATACGCAGTATTTT.

The J gene is TRBJ2-3, the V gene TRBV19; 8 bases map to TRBD2. The germline V gene has CDR1 LNHDA and CDR2 SQIVND (reference sequence). The CDR3 runs to 15 residues. V shed 3 bases and J 4 bases; nucleotides not matched to a gene: 6. The CDR3 here is CASSISGGSADTQYF. Here the CDR3 DNA reads TGTGCCAGTAGTATCTCGGGGGGGAGTGCAGATACGCAGTATTTT.

The J gene is TRBJ1-6, the V gene TRBV18, with 7 bases lining up with TRBD1. CDR3 length equals 13 residues. The V segment lost 5 bases and the J segment 10 bases; nucleotides outside the gene matches: 5. Germline lookup yields CDR1 KGHSH and CDR2 LQKENI. The CDR3 DNA sequence: TGTGCCAGCTCATCTACAGGGGAGTCACCCCTCCACTTT. Translating it yields CASSSTGESPLHF.

CDR3 nucleotides: TGTGCCAGCAGTGAAGTAACGGGGGCTAACTATGGCTACACCTTC. Translation: CASSEVTGANYGYTF. The J gene is TRBJ1-2, the V gene TRBV6-1, with a tentative D call TRBD1 (5 bases). From germline, CDR1 is MNHNS and CDR2 SASEGT. The CDR3 consists of 15 residues. V was pared by 1 base and J by 0 bases, with 9 bases between.

The chain combines TRBV5-6 with TRBJ1-4; D is unclear. CDR1 is SGHDT, CDR2 YYEEEE, per germline. Trimming shortened V by 4 bases and J by 0 bases, and 13 bases separated the two germline ends. The CDR3 runs to 16 residues. CDR3 residues: CASSRLDESTNEKLFF. In nucleotides, the CDR3 is TGTGCCAGCAGCCGACTCGATGAGTCAACTAATGAAAAACTGTTTTTT.

The CDR3 loop reads CASSLPVGAHSPLHF. The CDR3, as DNA: TGTGCCAGCAGTTTACCCGTGGGGGCTCATTCACCCCTCCACTTT. This rearrangement joins TRBV27 to TRBJ1-6, with a weak D call TRBD1 (6 bases). From germline, CDR1 is MNHEY and CDR2 SMNVEV (reference sequence). The CDR3 is made up of 15 amino acids. Trimming stripped 2 bases from V and 8 bases from J, with 13 bases between.

This rearrangement joins TRBV18 to TRBJ1-2, with 8 bases that match TRBD1. This CDR3 has 14 amino acids. V lost 5 bases to trimming and J lost 9 bases; unmatched junction nucleotides: 11. Germline-derived CDR1 and CDR2 are KGHSH and LQKENI. For the CDR3, the DNA is TGTGCCAGCTCATCCCTCGGACAGGGCTGGCGCTACACCTTC. Protein: CASSSLGQGWRYTF.

This clone was counted only a few times. V and J are TRBV27 and TRBJ1-2; 10 bases fit TRBD1. V was pared by 4 bases and J by 11 bases, with 7 bases of the junction left unmatched. This CDR3 is 13 amino acids long. Germline-derived CDR1 and CDR2 are MNHEY and SMNVEV (reference sequence). CDR3 nucleotides: TGTGCCAGCAGTTGGGGGGGACAGGGGTCGTACACCTTC. Protein sequence: CASSWGGQGSYTF.

The rearrangement links TRBV7-2 to TRBJ2-3; TRBD1 aligns across 8 bases. The junction had 6 bases not matched to a gene; V was cut back by 5 bases and J by 2 bases. The CDR3 has 15 amino acids. Germline V CDR1 and CDR2: SGHTA, FQGNSA. CDR3 sequence reads: CASSPRDRITDTQYF. The CDR3 nucleotides are TGTGCCAGCAGCCCCCGGGACAGGATCACAGATACGCAGTATTTT.

The chain has TRBV5-4 and TRBJ2-1, with TRBD2 matching over 8 bases. The V and J ends lost 4 bases and 6 bases, in that order; junction bases with no gene match: 18. Looked up from germline, CDR1 is SGHNT and CDR2 is YYREEE (reference sequence). The CDR3 loop spans 18 amino acids. The CDR3 DNA is TGTGCCAGCAGCCCGGGAGGAAAAGCGGGGGTCCCTGGCAATGAGCAGTTCTTC. The encoded protein is CASSPGGKAGVPGNEQFF.

V is TRBV6-5 and J is TRBJ2-7, with TRBD1 matching 7 bases. V dropped 6 bases and J dropped 2; count of bases not matched to a gene: 7. Germline V gene data show CDR1 as MNHEY and CDR2 as SVGAGI. The CDR3 totals 14 residues. In DNA, the CDR3 is TGTGCCAGCAGGGACCCCGGGACAGCCTACGAGCAGTACTTC. Its translation: CASRDPGTAYEQYF.

This clone was seen a single time. The chain carries TRBV5-4 and TRBJ2-5; weak D call: TRBD2 (5 bases). The germline V gene encodes CDR1 SGHNT and CDR2 YYREEE (reference sequence). V lost 4 bases to trimming and J lost 1 base, with 11 bases between them. CDR3 length: 14 amino acids. CDR3 region: CASSARVRQETQYF. The CDR3 nucleotides read TGTGCCAGCAGCGCGAGGGTCCGCCAAGAGACCCAGTACTTC.

The J gene is TRBJ2-7, the V gene TRBV19; a possible D gene is TRBD1 (6 bases). Germline V lookup: CDR1 LNHDA, CDR2 SQIVND (reference sequence). The germline V and J ends were trimmed by 3 bases and 3 bases, with 15 bases remaining between them. There are 15 residues in the CDR3. Written as DNA, the CDR3 is TGTGCCAGTAGTATGAGGGGGTCAGTCCTCTACGAGCAGTACTTC. Translated: CASSMRGSVLYEQYF. Complete variable domain (other parts from reference TRBV19 and TRBJ2-7): DGGITQSPKYLFRKEGQNVTLSCEQNLNHDAMYWYRQDPGQGLRLIYYSQIVNDFQKGDIAEGYSVSREKKESFPLTVTSAQKNPTAFYLCASSMRGSVLYEQYFGPGTRLTVT.

The chain combines TRBV11-2 with TRBJ1-2; D might be TRBD1 (6 bases). The CDR3 totals 16 residues. V was pared by 4 bases and J by 2 bases, with 17 bases between. Germline lookup yields CDR1 SGHAT and CDR2 FQNNGV. The CDR3 region is CASSWGQGPENYGYTF. The CDR3 DNA reads TGTGCCAGCAGCTGGGGGCAGGGCCCCGAAAACTATGGCTACACCTTC.

V is TRBV7-3 and J is TRBJ2-2, with TRBD2 identical over 8 bases. Per germline, CDR1 SGHTA and CDR2 FQGTGA. V lost 6 bases, J lost 3 bases, and 6 bases stayed unmatched. The CDR3 is 15 residues long. The CDR3 bases are TGTGCCAGCAGTTCTCTCGGGGGGGACACCGGGGAGCTGTTTTTT. As protein: CASSSLGGDTGELFF.

The V and J genes are TRBV4-1 and TRBJ2-1; D is perhaps TRBD2 (7 bases). V lost 1 base to trimming and J lost 8 bases, with 18 bases between them. Looked up from germline, CDR1 is MGHRA and CDR2 is YSYEKL. CDR3 length: 16 amino acids. In nucleotides, the CDR3 is TGCGCCAGCAGCCAAGTAGTCGGGGGGCCTCGAGATGAGCAGTTCTTC. This translates into CASSQVVGGPRDEQFF.

This clone was counted a single time. V and J are TRBV13 and TRBJ2-1, with 11 bases aligning to TRBD2. Germline lookup yields CDR1 PRHDT and CDR2 FYEKMQ (reference sequence). The CDR3 covers 18 residues. V trimming: 0 bases; J trimming: 0 bases; junction bases outside the gene matches: 4. Here the CDR3 DNA reads TGTGCCAGCAGCTTAGGCCCTAGCGGGGGGAGCTCCTACAATGAGCAGTTCTTC. It specifies CASSLGPSGGSSYNEQFF.